One T cell receptor beta chain is described in this entry. This CDR3 is built from 14 residues. Germline V gene data show CDR1 as SGDLS and CDR2 as YYNGEE. Trimming removed 0 bases from V and 0 bases from J, with 6 bases in between. The entry originates in a study of blood T cell repertoires in COVID-19. How the authors handled the data: Estimated nucleated cell counts came from reference gene primer amplification. The repertoire was sequenced with immunoSEQ multiplex PCR; TCRdb's copy has only in-frame clones and lacks some. The V and J calls and clone size are taken from that table; D and trimming were inferred from the DNA. The sample has roughly 400,000 clones, approximately 91% seen once; the top ten hold 1.4% to 1.5%. A COVID-19 case had been met by exposed participants during the 2 weeks before study entry.

The sequence derives from a woman between 18 and 30 years old who had been exposed to COVID-19. V and J are TRBV9 and TRBJ1-1; unclear D gene. The sequencing sample was made of PBMCs or T cells enriched from blood (not recorded which). The CDR3 loop is CASSVGPVNTEAFF. In nucleotides, the CDR3 is TGTGCCAGCAGCGTAGGGCCAGTGAACACTGAAGCTTTCTTT.